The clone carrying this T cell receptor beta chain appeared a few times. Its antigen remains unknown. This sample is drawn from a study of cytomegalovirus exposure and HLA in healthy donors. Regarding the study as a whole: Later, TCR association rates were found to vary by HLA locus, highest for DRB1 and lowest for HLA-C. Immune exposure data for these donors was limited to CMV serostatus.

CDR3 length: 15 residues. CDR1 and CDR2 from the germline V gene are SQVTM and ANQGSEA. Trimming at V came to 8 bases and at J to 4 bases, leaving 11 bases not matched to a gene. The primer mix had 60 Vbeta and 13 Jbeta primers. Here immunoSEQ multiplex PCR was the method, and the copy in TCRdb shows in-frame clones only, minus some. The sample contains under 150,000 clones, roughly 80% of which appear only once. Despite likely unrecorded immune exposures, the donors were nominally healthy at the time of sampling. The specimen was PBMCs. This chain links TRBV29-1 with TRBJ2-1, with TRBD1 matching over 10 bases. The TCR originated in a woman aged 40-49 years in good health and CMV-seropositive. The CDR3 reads CSTGPGQGSYNEQFF. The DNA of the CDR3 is TGCAGCACTGGACCGGGACAGGGGTCTTACAATGAGCAGTTCTTC.